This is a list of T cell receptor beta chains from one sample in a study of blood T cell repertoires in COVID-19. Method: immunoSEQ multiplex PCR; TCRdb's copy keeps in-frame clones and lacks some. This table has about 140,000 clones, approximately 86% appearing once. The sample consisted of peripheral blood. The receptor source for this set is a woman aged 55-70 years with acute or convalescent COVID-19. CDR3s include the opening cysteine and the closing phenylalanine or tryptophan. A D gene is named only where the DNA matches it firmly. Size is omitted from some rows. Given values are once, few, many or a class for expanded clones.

CDR3nt: TGTGCCAGCAGCCCGAGATATGACAGGGGGGGCTACACCTTC
CDR3aa: CASSPRYDRGGYTF
v_gene: TRBV7-9
d_gene: TRBD1
abundance: NA
j_gene: TRBJ1-2

CDR3nt: TGTGCCAGCAGGGCCTCAGGGGCATACTATGGCTACACCTTC
CDR3aa: CASRASGAYYGYTF
v_gene: TRBV6-5
d_gene: NA
abundance: NA
j_gene: TRBJ1-2

CDR3nt: TGCGCCAGCAGCCTTGGGACAGGGGACGTTAGCAATCAGCCCCAGCATTTT
CDR3aa: CASSLGTGDVSNQPQHF
v_gene: TRBV5-1
d_gene: TRBD1
abundance: NA
j_gene: TRBJ1-5

CDR3nt: TGTGCCAGCAGCCCTATGGGTAGCGGTGAAGGAGAGACCCAGTACTTC
CDR3aa: CASSPMGSGEGETQYF
v_gene: TRBV13
d_gene: NA
abundance: NA
j_gene: TRBJ2-5

CDR3nt: TGTGCCAGCAGCGTCTCCAGGGAGGCCTTTAACTATGGCTACACCTTC
CDR3aa: CASSVSREAFNYGYTF
v_gene: TRBV9
d_gene: NA
abundance: once
j_gene: TRBJ1-2

CDR3nt: TGTGCCAGCAGTCAGACAGGGACTGGAAACACCATATATTTT
CDR3aa: CASSQTGTGNTIYF
v_gene: TRBV28
d_gene: TRBD1
abundance: NA
j_gene: TRBJ1-3

CDR3nt: TGCGCCAGCAGCTATGGGACAGGGTCGGCCTACAATGAGCAGTTCTTC
CDR3aa: CASSYGTGSAYNEQFF
v_gene: TRBV5-1
d_gene: TRBD1
abundance: NA
j_gene: TRBJ2-1

CDR3nt: TGTGCCAGCAGTAGGACAAGGGAGACCCAGTACTTC
CDR3aa: CASSRTRETQYF
v_gene: TRBV12-3/TRBV12-4
d_gene: NA
abundance: NA
j_gene: TRBJ2-5

CDR3nt: TGTGCCAGCAGCCAAGGGATAGCCGGGACAGGATTCGACTTGTCCCAGCATTTT
CDR3aa: CASSQGIAGTGFDLSQHF
v_gene: TRBV3-1/TRBV3-2
d_gene: TRBD1
abundance: NA
j_gene: TRBJ1-5

CDR3nt: TGTGCCACCAGCAGGGTGAGAGGGGGATTCGGGGGCTACACCTTC
CDR3aa: CATSRVRGGFGGYTF
v_gene: TRBV15
d_gene: NA
abundance: NA
j_gene: TRBJ1-2

CDR3nt: TGTGCCAGCTCACCAAATCGGCTAGCGGGGGGCGCCGGGGAGCTGTTTTTT
CDR3aa: CASSPNRLAGGAGELFF
v_gene: TRBV18
d_gene: TRBD2
abundance: NA
j_gene: TRBJ2-2

CDR3nt: TGTGCCACCATGGCAGGGGGAGGCCCCCCGAATCAGCCCCAGCATTTT
CDR3aa: CATMAGGGPPNQPQHF
v_gene: TRBV28
d_gene: TRBD1
abundance: once
j_gene: TRBJ1-5

CDR3nt: TGTGCCAGCAGTTTACAGGGGTTAGGGTCTGAAGCTTTCTTT
CDR3aa: CASSLQGLGSEAFF
v_gene: TRBV27
d_gene: NA
abundance: NA
j_gene: TRBJ1-1

CDR3nt: TGTGCCAGCAGGGCCTTGCGAGGAGGCGGCTACACCTTC
CDR3aa: CASRALRGGGYTF
v_gene: TRBV28
d_gene: NA
abundance: NA
j_gene: TRBJ1-2

CDR3nt: TGTGCCACGGAGGGGCAGGCGAACACCGGGGAGCTGTTTTTT
CDR3aa: CATEGQANTGELFF
v_gene: TRBV24-1
d_gene: NA
abundance: NA
j_gene: TRBJ2-2

CDR3nt: TGTGCCAGCAGCCCTGGACAGGGGGCGAGGGACTATGGCTACACCTTC
CDR3aa: CASSPGQGARDYGYTF
v_gene: TRBV4-2
d_gene: TRBD1
abundance: NA
j_gene: TRBJ1-2

CDR3nt: TGTGCCAGTGGGACAGGGTCAGGAGAGCAGTACTTC
CDR3aa: CASGTGSGEQYF
v_gene: TRBV19
d_gene: TRBD1
abundance: NA
j_gene: TRBJ2-7

CDR3nt: TGTGCCAGCTCACCCCTAGAGGGAGCGGCGAACACTGAAGCTTTCTTT
CDR3aa: CASSPLEGAANTEAFF
v_gene: TRBV18
d_gene: NA
abundance: NA
j_gene: TRBJ1-1

CDR3nt: TGTGCCAGCAGCTCACAGGGGGCGCGCTCACCCCTCCACTTT
CDR3aa: CASSSQGARSPLHF
v_gene: TRBV11-3
d_gene: TRBD1
abundance: few
j_gene: TRBJ1-6

CDR3nt: TGTGCCAGCAGCAAAGCGGAAGCGGGGGGCCCGGGTGGAGATACGCAGTATTTT
CDR3aa: CASSKAEAGGPGGDTQYF
v_gene: TRBV21-1
d_gene: NA
abundance: NA
j_gene: TRBJ2-3

CDR3nt: TGTGCCAGTAGTAGGACTAGCGGGGGGGCTAGGAATGAGCAGTTCTTC
CDR3aa: CASSRTSGGARNEQFF
v_gene: TRBV19
d_gene: TRBD2
abundance: NA
j_gene: TRBJ2-1

CDR3nt: TGCGCCAGCAGCTTGGATATGGGACTAGCGGGGGGAGTTAAGAACTTC
CDR3aa: CASSLDMGLAGGVKNF
v_gene: TRBV5-1
d_gene: TRBD2
abundance: once
j_gene: TRBJ2-4

CDR3nt: TGTGCCAGCAGCTTGGTGAAGTTCGGGGGAGGAGGCTACACCTTC
CDR3aa: CASSLVKFGGGGYTF
v_gene: TRBV5-6
d_gene: NA
abundance: NA
j_gene: TRBJ1-2

CDR3nt: TGTGCCAGTAGTGCCACAATTGCAACTAATGAAAAACTGTTTTTT
CDR3aa: CASSATIATNEKLFF
v_gene: TRBV19
d_gene: NA
abundance: few
j_gene: TRBJ1-4

CDR3nt: TGTGCCAGCAGTCCGGGAGAGGGAAATCAGCCCCAGCATTTT
CDR3aa: CASSPGEGNQPQHF
v_gene: TRBV27
d_gene: NA
abundance: NA
j_gene: TRBJ1-5

CDR3nt: TGTGCCAGCAGCCGCACGGGGGGTTCGAGGGGCTACACCTTC
CDR3aa: CASSRTGGSRGYTF
v_gene: TRBV27
d_gene: NA
abundance: NA
j_gene: TRBJ1-2

CDR3nt: TGCGCCAGCAGTCAACCGACAGGGGGAGGAAATTCACCCCTCCACTTT
CDR3aa: CASSQPTGGGNSPLHF
v_gene: TRBV23-1
d_gene: TRBD1
abundance: few
j_gene: TRBJ1-6

CDR3nt: TGCGCCAGCAGCCAAGGGGGGCTAGCCGATACGCAGTATTTT
CDR3aa: CASSQGGLADTQYF
v_gene: TRBV4-1
d_gene: NA
abundance: NA
j_gene: TRBJ2-3

CDR3nt: TGTGCCATCAGTGAGTCTGGGACAGGCGTTCCCTACGAGCAGTACTTC
CDR3aa: CAISESGTGVPYEQYF
v_gene: TRBV10-3
d_gene: TRBD1
abundance: NA
j_gene: TRBJ2-7

CDR3nt: TGTGCCAGCAATACTCCGTCCCGACGCGGAGGCGGCTACACCTTC
CDR3aa: CASNTPSRRGGGYTF
v_gene: TRBV28
d_gene: NA
abundance: once
j_gene: TRBJ1-2